This record concerns one T cell receptor (beta chain) sequence. Its specificity is not known. These data are taken from a study of Ad26.COV2.S vaccination and SARS-CoV-2 variants. Unmatched junction bases numbered 17, after V lost 4 bases and J lost 8 bases. Germline CDR1 reads SGHRS; CDR2 reads YFSETQ. This CDR3 region has 17 residues. The method was immunoSEQ multiplex PCR; TCRdb's version includes in-frame clones alone and lacks a portion of them. This table has about 350,000 clones, roughly 94% appearing once. Broader study findings: Spike-specific responses of CD8+ and CD4+ T cells were reported to display substantial breadth after vaccination. The analyses of TCR breadth and depth may have understated the size of total T cell responses. Those who received the vaccine showed greater spike-specific TCR breadth than those given placebo. For non-spike TCRs, breadth in vaccine recipients resembled that in placebo recipients.

The TCR was taken from a human donor who had recovered from COVID-19. This sequence joins TRBV5-1 and TRBJ2-1; 8 bases line up with TRBD1. The material sequenced was peripheral blood, taken after recovery from COVID-19. The CDR3 sequence is CASSPGQGLGGGHEQFF. The DNA for the CDR3 is TGCGCCAGCAGCCCCGGACAGGGACTCGGAGGGGGACATGAGCAGTTCTTC.